This T cell receptor (beta chain) was profiled in a study of blood T cell repertoires in COVID-19. For the study at large: The cDNA or gDNA used as material had been derived from T cells, B-cell-depleted T cells, or PBMCs.

The data were produced by immunoSEQ multiplex PCR, yet TCRdb's version contains in-frame clones alone and is incomplete. Among 250,000 to 350,000 clones listed, nearly 90% were seen once. The CDR3 is 15 amino acids. Germline CDR1 reads LGHDT; CDR2 reads YNNKEL (reference sequence). V gave up 4 bases and J gave up 7 bases; unmatched junction bases: 5. Sequencing was done on a sample of PBMCs or T cells enriched from blood (not recorded which). The source is a woman aged 18-35 years with acute COVID-19. This chain joins TRBV3-1 (or the pseudogene TRBV3-2) and TRBJ1-4; 11 bases line up with TRBD1. CDR3 coding DNA: TGTGCCAGCAGCCGAGGGGGACAGGGGGGTGAAAAACTGTTTTTT. As protein: CASSRGGQGGEKLFF.